This T cell receptor (beta chain) was observed in a study of T cell changes during pregnancy in multiple sclerosis. TCRdb's table, derived via immunoSEQ multiplex PCR, lists solely in-frame clones and lacks some. In the table there are 47,000 or so clones, 94% of which are singletons. The V gene lost 7 bases and the J gene lost 4 bases, with 11 bases spanning the gap. This CDR3 contains 13 residues. Germline CDR1 and CDR2: SGHAT and FQNNGV. The starting material was CD4+ T cells from peripheral blood mononuclear cells, obtained in the first trimester of pregnancy. The TCR sequence derives from a female donor with multiple sclerosis, enrolled in a pregnancy study. This sequence joins TRBV11-2 and TRBJ1-3; a weak D match, TRBD1 (5 bases). CDR3 region: CASKTGGGNTIYF. For the CDR3, the DNA is TGTGCCAGCAAGACGGGGGGGGGAAACACCATATATTTT.